The 9 T cell receptor beta chains below come from one sample, sequenced in a study of cytomegalovirus exposure and HLA in healthy donors (dated by TCRdb to 2016 to 2017). Library construction relied on the immunoSEQ multiplex PCR assay. For the multiplex PCR, a mixture combining 60 forward primers for TCR Vbeta segments and 13 reverse primers for TCR Jbeta segments was used. This immuneACCESS table, as held by TCRdb, lists in-frame sequences with V and J called but not all clones. Of the missing ones, under half trace to an unresolved V gene in checked studies; the others have no known cause. The sample yields about 55,000 clones; roughly three fifths were counted once. The top ten clonotypes cover approximately 12% of the sample. The sample comprised PBMCs. The receptors derive from a human donor in good health.

This clone was counted between two and nine times. The V call is TRBV6-5, the J call TRBJ1-3; 9 positions agree with TRBD1. The CDR3 totals 15 residues. The trim removed 5 bases at V and 3 bases at J, leaving 5 bases unmatched. Germline values: CDR1 MNHEY, CDR2 SVGAGI. The chain's CDR3 is CASSASGQGGNTIYF. The CDR3 DNA sequence: TGTGCCAGCAGTGCCTCGGGACAGGGTGGAAACACCATATATTTT.

The chain recombines TRBV7-8 with TRBJ1-6; D may be TRBD1 (5 bases). V lost 1 base and J 6 bases, leaving 7 bases between the germline ends. Germline CDR1 reads SGHVS; CDR2 reads FQNEAQ. This CDR3 has 14 amino acids. The CDR3 spells CASSLVQGNSPLHF. CDR3 in DNA: TGTGCCAGCAGCTTAGTTCAGGGTAATTCACCCCTCCACTTT.

This clone was detected a few times. For the CDR3, the DNA is TGTGCCTGGAGTGCACAGGGGGTTAGGACCTACGAGCAGTACTTC. It specifies CAWSAQGVRTYEQYF. V is TRBV30 and J is TRBJ2-7; TRBD1 matches 8 bases. The junction had 7 bases not matched to a gene; V was cut back by 1 base and J by 2 bases. Looked up from germline, CDR1 is GTSNPN and CDR2 is SVGIG (reference sequence). This CDR3 comprises 15 residues. Complete variable domain (other parts from reference TRBV30 and TRBJ2-7): SQTIHQWPATLVQPVGSPLSLECTVEGTSNPNLYWYRQAAGRGLQLLFYSVGIGQISSEVPQNLSASRPQDRQFILSSKKLLLSDSGFYLCAWSAQGVRTYEQYFGPGTRLTVT.

CDR3 sequence: CASSTTGGRQPQHF. Here the CDR3 DNA reads TGTGCCAGTAGTACCACAGGGGGAAGACAGCCCCAGCATTTT. The chain joins TRBV19 to TRBJ1-5; TRBD1 agrees at 8 bases. The CDR3 covers 14 residues. Germline CDR1 and CDR2: LNHDA and SQIVND (reference sequence). The junction had 6 bases not matched to a gene; V was cut back by 4 bases and J by 7 bases.

Only a few counts were recorded for this clone. This chain connects TRBV4-3 to TRBJ2-2; TRBD1 is a possible D gene (5 bases). CDR3 length: 18 residues. V was trimmed by 0 bases and J by 0 bases, leaving 14 bases between them. Germline CDR1 and CDR2: LGHNA and YSLEER. As DNA, the CDR3 is TGCGCCAGCAGCCAAGATCATGACAGCTCTGCGAACACCGGGGAGCTGTTTTTT. Translating it yields CASSQDHDSSANTGELFF.

The chain is built from TRBV6-5 and TRBJ2-5, with 7 bases matching TRBD2. CDR1 MNHEY and CDR2 SVGAGI come from the germline V gene. V lost 5 bases and J lost 6; bases outside the gene matches: 12. CDR3 size: 15 residues. The CDR3 sequence: CASSRLTWEGQTQYF. As DNA, the CDR3 is TGTGCCAGCAGTCGACTGACGTGGGAGGGACAGACCCAGTACTTC.

Note on this clone: One end of the junction does not line up with germline, which may come from a read error. This chain uses TRBV2 with TRBJ1-2; possibly TRBD1 for D (5 bases). The CDR3 contains 12 residues. From germline, CDR1 is SNHLY and CDR2 FYNNEI. CDR3 in DNA: TGTGCCACCTGGCCAGGGTTGGATGGCTACCCCTTC. Translated: CATWPGLDGYPF.

The chain links TRBV18 to TRBJ1-6; maybe TRBD1 (5 bases). The ends were cut back, 4 bases at V and 8 bases at J, with 15 bases in the middle. The CDR3 has 15 amino acids. The germline CDR1 and CDR2 sequences are KGHSH and LQKENI. The chain's CDR3 is CASSQGQTRDSPLHF. The CDR3 DNA follows: TGTGCCAGCTCACAGGGGCAGACTAGGGATTCACCCCTCCACTTT.

The V call is TRBV5-1, the J call TRBJ2-3, with TRBD2 matching 7 bases. Trimming took 0 bases from V and 3 from J; bases not matched to a gene: 7. Germline CDR1 SGHRS, CDR2 YFSETQ. The CDR3 loop spans 16 amino acids. CDR3: CASSLGTASGTDTQYF. The DNA for the CDR3 is TGCGCCAGCAGCTTGGGCACGGCTAGCGGTACAGATACGCAGTATTTT.